This T cell receptor beta chain was captured by sequencing in a study of radiotherapy plus CTLA-4 blockade in lung cancer. On the study more broadly: Objective response was observed in around a sixth of patients, and disease control in less than 35%.

Libraries were prepared by immunoSEQ multiplex PCR; TCRdb keeps only in-frame clonotypes and omits some of them. Found here are roughly 73,000 clones, 87% of them singletons; the top ten hold over 35%. As for this clone: Antigen unknown.

It was focal radiation plus CTLA-4 blockade with ipilimumab that patients with chemo-refractory metastatic non-small-cell lung cancer received. Study-level points and caveats: Reportedly, early blood T cell clone dynamics best predicted response, with interferon-beta.

CDR1 MNHEY and CDR2 SVGAGI come from the germline V gene. The CDR3 length is 15 residues. V was clipped by 2 bases and J by 4 bases, with 12 bases between them. This rearrangement joins TRBV6-5 to TRBJ1-3; D perhaps matches TRBD1 (5 bases). This sample comprised peripheral blood, obtained from a patient treated with radiotherapy plus ipilimumab. The receptor was derived from a human donor with non-small cell lung cancer that progressed on radiotherapy plus ipilimumab. The CDR3 nucleotides read TGTGCCAGCAGTTACCAAGGGGCAGCAGGAAACACCATATATTTT. Protein: CASSYQGAAGNTIYF.